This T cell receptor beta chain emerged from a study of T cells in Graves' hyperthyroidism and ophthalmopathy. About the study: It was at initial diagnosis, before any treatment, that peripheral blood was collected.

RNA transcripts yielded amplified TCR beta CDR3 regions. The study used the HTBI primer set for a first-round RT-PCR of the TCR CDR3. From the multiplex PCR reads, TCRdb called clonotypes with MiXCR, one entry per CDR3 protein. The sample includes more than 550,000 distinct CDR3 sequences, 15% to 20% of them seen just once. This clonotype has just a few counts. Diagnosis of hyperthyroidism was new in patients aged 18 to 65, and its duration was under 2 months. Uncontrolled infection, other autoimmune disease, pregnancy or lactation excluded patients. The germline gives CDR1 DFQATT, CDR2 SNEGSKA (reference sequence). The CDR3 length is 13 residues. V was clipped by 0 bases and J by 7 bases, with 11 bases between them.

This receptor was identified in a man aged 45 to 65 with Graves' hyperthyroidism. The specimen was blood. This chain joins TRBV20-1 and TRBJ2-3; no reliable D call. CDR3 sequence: CSARDPDANTQYF. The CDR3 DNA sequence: TGCAGTGCTAGAGATCCAGACGCAAATACGCAGTATTTT.